This entry is about one TCR beta chain. Here immunoSEQ multiplex PCR was the method, and the copy in TCRdb shows in-frame clones only, minus some. This table holds some 270,000 clones, approximately 85% found once. The sample is drawn from a study of blood T cell repertoires in COVID-19. Study overall: The samples span acute and convalescent COVID-19 from the United States, Italy and Spain. In each case, the material was cDNA or gDNA derived from T cells, B-cell-depleted T cells, or PBMCs.

Trimming stripped 7 bases from V and 6 bases from J, with 15 bases between. The CDR3 is made up of 14 amino acids. Germline V gives CDR1 LNHDA, CDR2 SQIVND (reference sequence). The rearrangement links TRBV19 to TRBJ1-4, with D hard to call. The specimen sequenced was peripheral blood. The receptor's source is a human donor with COVID-19, enrolled during active disease. The donor label of this sample is uncertain. The CDR3 sequence is CASTAGRSDEKLFF. CDR3 nucleotides: TGTGCCAGTACCGCCGGAAGGAGTGATGAAAAACTGTTTTTT.